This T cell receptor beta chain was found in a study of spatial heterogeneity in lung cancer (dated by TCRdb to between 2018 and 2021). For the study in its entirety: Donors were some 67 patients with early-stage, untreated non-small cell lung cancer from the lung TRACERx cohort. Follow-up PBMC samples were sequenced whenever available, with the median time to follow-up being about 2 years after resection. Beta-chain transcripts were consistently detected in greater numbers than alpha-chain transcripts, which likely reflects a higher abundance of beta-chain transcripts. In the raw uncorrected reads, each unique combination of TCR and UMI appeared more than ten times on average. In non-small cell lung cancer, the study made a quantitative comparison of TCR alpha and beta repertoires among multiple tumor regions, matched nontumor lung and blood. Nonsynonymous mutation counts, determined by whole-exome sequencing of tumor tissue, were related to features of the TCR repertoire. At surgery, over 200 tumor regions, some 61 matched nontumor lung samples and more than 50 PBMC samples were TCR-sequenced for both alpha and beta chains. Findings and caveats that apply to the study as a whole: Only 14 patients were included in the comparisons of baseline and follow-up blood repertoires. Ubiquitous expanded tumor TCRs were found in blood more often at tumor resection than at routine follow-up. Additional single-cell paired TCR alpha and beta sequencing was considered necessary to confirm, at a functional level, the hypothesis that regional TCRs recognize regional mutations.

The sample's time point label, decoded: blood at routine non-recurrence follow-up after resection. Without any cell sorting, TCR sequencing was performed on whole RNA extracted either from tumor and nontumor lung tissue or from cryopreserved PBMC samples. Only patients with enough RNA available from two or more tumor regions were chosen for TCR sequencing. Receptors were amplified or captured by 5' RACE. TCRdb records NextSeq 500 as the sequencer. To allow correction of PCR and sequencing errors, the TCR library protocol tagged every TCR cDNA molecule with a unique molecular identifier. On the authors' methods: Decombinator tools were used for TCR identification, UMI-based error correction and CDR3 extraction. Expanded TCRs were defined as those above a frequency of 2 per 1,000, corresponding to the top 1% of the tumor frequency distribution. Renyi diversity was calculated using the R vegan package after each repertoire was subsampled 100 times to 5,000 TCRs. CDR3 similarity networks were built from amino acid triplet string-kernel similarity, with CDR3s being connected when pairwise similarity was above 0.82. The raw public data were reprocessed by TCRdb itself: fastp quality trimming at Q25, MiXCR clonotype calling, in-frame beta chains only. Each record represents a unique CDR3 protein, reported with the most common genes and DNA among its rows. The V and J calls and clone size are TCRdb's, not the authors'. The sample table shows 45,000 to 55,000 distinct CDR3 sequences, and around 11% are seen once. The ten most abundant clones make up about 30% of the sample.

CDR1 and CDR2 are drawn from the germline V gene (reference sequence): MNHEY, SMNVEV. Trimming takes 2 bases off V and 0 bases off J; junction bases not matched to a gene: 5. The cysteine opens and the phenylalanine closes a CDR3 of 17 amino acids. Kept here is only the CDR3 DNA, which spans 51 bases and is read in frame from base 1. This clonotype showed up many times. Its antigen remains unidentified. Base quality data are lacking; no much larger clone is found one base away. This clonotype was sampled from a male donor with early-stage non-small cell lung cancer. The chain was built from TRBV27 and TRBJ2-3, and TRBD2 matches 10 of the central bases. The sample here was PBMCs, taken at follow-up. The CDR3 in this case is CASSLGLAVTSTDTQYF. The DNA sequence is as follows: TGTGCCAGCAGTTTAGGACTAGCGGTTACTAGCACAGATACGCAGTATTTT.